These 20 T cell receptor beta chains originate from one sample sequenced in a study of T cell repertoires in cytomegalovirus infection. Their recognized antigens are unknown. TCRdb re-analysed the reads in MiXCR, keeping a single row per CDR3 protein. The sample includes roughly 990,000 distinct CDR3 sequences, around a third of them seen just once. The source material was cultured CD8+ T cells from PBMCs, sampled from culture after CMV antigen stimulation. Receptors originate from a human donor in good health (CMV status not recorded). Some clones in this sample may be carry-over from other donors' samples.

This chain uses TRBV7-6 with TRBJ2-1; D not resolved. The CDR3 loop spans 15 amino acids. Germline V CDR1 and CDR2: SGHVS, FNYEAQ. The germline V and J ends were trimmed by 3 bases and 6 bases, with 15 bases remaining between them. The CDR3 DNA is TGTGCCAGCAGCTTGGCCTGGCCTCGTTCCAATGAGCAGTTCTTC. This codes for CASSLAWPRSNEQFF.

This CDR3 reads CAVTSGGTINEQFF. The CDR3 nucleotides are TGTGCCGTGACTAGCGGGGGGACCATAAATGAGCAGTTCTTC. The chain couples TRBV19 to TRBJ2-1; 13 bases agree with TRBD2. Looked up from germline, CDR1 is LNHDA and CDR2 is SQIVND (reference sequence). V trimming: 11 bases; J trimming: 7 bases; junction bases outside the gene matches: 8. This CDR3 comprises 14 residues.

The chain combines TRBV6-5 with TRBJ1-5; D is unresolved. V lost 2 bases and J 0 bases, leaving 2 bases between the germline ends. CDR3 length equals 13 residues. Germline lookup yields CDR1 MNHEY and CDR2 SVGAGI. CDR3 nucleotides: TGTGCCAGCAGTTACCTTAGCAATCAGCCCCAGCATTTT. As protein: CASSYLSNQPQHF.

This chain uses TRBV19 with TRBJ2-7, with D hard to call. Germline V CDR1 and CDR2: LNHDA, SQIVND (reference sequence). This CDR3 is built from 14 residues. V gave up 5 bases and J gave up 0 bases, with 11 bases separating them. CDR3 in amino acids: CASSSVATSYEQYF. Written as DNA, the CDR3 is TGTGCCAGTAGTTCTGTAGCTACCTCCTACGAGCAGTACTTC.

This chain connects TRBV7-9 to TRBJ1-2; D not resolved. This CDR3 is built from 13 residues. Per germline, CDR1 SEHNR and CDR2 FQNEAQ (reference sequence). V shed 5 bases and J shed 1 base, with 8 bases lying between them. The CDR3 bases are TGTGCCAGCAGCCAAAAGGATAACTATGGCTACACCTTC. It encodes CASSQKDNYGYTF. Full variable domain (rest looked up from reference TRBV7-9 and TRBJ1-2): DTGVSQNPRHKITKRGQNVTFRCDPISEHNRLYWYRQTLGQGPEFLTYFQNEAQLEKSRLLSDRFSAERPKGSFSTLEIQRTEQGDSAMYLCASSQKDNYGYTFGSGTRLTVV.

The CDR3 here is CSASSGASYNEQFF. The CDR3 DNA reads as TGCAGTGCTAGTAGCGGGGCCTCCTACAATGAGCAGTTCTTC. V usage is TRBV20-1 and J usage is TRBJ2-1; the match to TRBD2 covers 8 bases. The CDR3 extends over 14 amino acids. CDR1 is DFQATT and CDR2 is SNEGSKA in the germline V gene (reference sequence). V lost 3 bases, J lost 0 bases, and 1 base stayed unmatched.

The CDR3 nucleotides read TGTGCCAGCAGTAACCTCGACAAGAGCTCCTACAATGAGCAGTTCTTC. Amino acids: CASSNLDKSSYNEQFF. This chain uses TRBV27 with TRBJ2-1; D uncertain. Deletions cut 5 bases from V and 0 bases from J, with 14 bases between. Germline-derived CDR1 and CDR2 are MNHEY and SMNVEV (reference sequence). The CDR3 spans 16 residues.

This clonotype was counted at least ten times. The J gene is TRBJ2-1, the V gene TRBV7-8; TRBD1 might be the D (5 bases). CDR1 is SGHVS and CDR2 is FQNEAQ in the germline V gene. The ends were cut back, 2 bases at V and 3 bases at J, with 14 bases in the middle. The CDR3 extends over 16 amino acids. CDR3 coding DNA: TGTGCCAGCAGCTTAAGTGGACACAGAATCTACAATGAGCAGTTCTTC. It codes for CASSLSGHRIYNEQFF.

This clonotype has a handful of counts. The chain employs TRBV19 and TRBJ1-1, with D tentatively TRBD1 (6 bases). Trimming left V 5 bases short and J 3 bases short, with 16 bases between. This CDR3 has 15 amino acids. CDR1 is LNHDA and CDR2 is SQIVND in the germline V gene (reference sequence). The CDR3 sequence is CASSWTAKGDTEAFF. The CDR3 coding sequence is TGTGCCAGTAGTTGGACAGCCAAGGGGGACACTGAAGCTTTCTTT.

The sample holds a few counts of this clonotype. V gene TRBV13 combines with J gene TRBJ2-7; D possibly corresponds to TRBD1 (6 bases). The CDR3 has 12 residues. V was clipped by 5 bases and J by 5 bases, with 10 bases between them. CDR1 is PRHDT and CDR2 is FYEKMQ in the germline V gene (reference sequence). This chain's CDR3 is CASSQGSHEQYV. The CDR3 bases are TGTGCCAGCAGCCAGGGGTCACACGAGCAGTACGTC.

As to this clonotype: A much larger clone lies a single base off, so this may be a read error. This chain joins TRBV7-9 and TRBJ1-4; 7 nucleotides agree with TRBD1. Germline lookup yields CDR1 SEHNR and CDR2 FQNEAQ (reference sequence). The CDR3 loop spans 15 amino acids. CDR3 residues: CASSPEGGTNQKLFF. CDR3 sequence (DNA): TGTGCCAGCAGCCCAGAAGGGGGCACTAATCAAAAACTGTTTTTT.

The genes are TRBV5-5 and TRBJ1-2, with D unclear. Trimming took 5 bases from V and 3 from J, leaving 11 bases between them. The CDR3 spans 13 residues. The V gene's germline CDR1 is SGHKS and CDR2 YYEKEE (reference sequence). CDR3 residues: CASSPDEDYGYTF. CDR3 sequence (DNA): TGTGCCAGCAGTCCTGACGAGGACTATGGCTACACCTTC.

The chain is built from TRBV4-1 and TRBJ2-7; 9 bases are a match to TRBD1. CDR1 and CDR2 (germline): MGHRA, YSYEKL. CDR3 length equals 17 residues. After removal of 0 bases from V and 11 bases from J, the junction contained 17 bases not matched to a gene. The CDR3 coding sequence is TGCGCCAGCAGCCAAGAGGGTGCGGCAGGGACAGGGAACGTAGAGTACTTC. Amino acids: CASSQEGAAGTGNVEYF.

This clonotype was counted many times. The V and J genes are TRBV11-1 and TRBJ1-1; 10 bases match TRBD1. After removal of 5 bases from V and 3 bases from J, the junction contained 3 bases not matched to a gene. The CDR3 spans 14 residues. CDR1 SGHAT and CDR2 FQDESV come from the germline V gene (reference sequence). This CDR3 is CASSPGTGDTEAFF. CDR3 sequence (DNA): TGTGCCAGCAGCCCAGGGACAGGGGACACTGAAGCTTTCTTT.

The chain is built from TRBV7-6 and TRBJ2-2, with D tentatively TRBD2 (5 bases). Germline V gene lookup returns CDR1 SGHVS and CDR2 FNYEAQ. This CDR3 is built from 13 residues. Trimming took 11 bases from V and 1 from J, leaving 11 bases between them. The CDR3 DNA is TGTGCCTGCGGGCAGCTGAACACCGGGGAGCTGTTTTTT. This translates into CACGQLNTGELFF.

In this sample, this clonotype turned up a few times. J is TRBJ2-5 and V is TRBV7-9; D ambiguous. The CDR3 covers 14 residues. Germline V gives CDR1 SEHNR, CDR2 FQNEAQ (reference sequence). The V end was cut by 2 bases, the J end by 1 base, with 8 bases between. The CDR3 nucleotides are TGTGCCAGCAGCTTAACGATTAGCCAAGAGACCCAGTACTTC. It codes for CASSLTISQETQYF.

This clonotype was seen a handful of times. The genes are TRBV27 and TRBJ2-2; TRBD1 might be the D (5 bases). Trimming removed 0 bases from V and 6 bases from J, with 8 bases in between. The germline V gene encodes CDR1 MNHEY and CDR2 SMNVEV (reference sequence). The CDR3 totals 14 residues. In DNA form, the CDR3 reads TGTGCCAGCAGTTTATCGCTAGGGGCCGGGGAGCTGTTTTTT. It codes for CASSLSLGAGELFF.

The table lists this clonotype with a few counts. The chain is built from TRBV27 and TRBJ2-3, with TRBD2 matching 11 bases. V lost 3 bases and J lost 5; bases outside the gene matches: 7. The CDR3 contains 16 residues. Germline values: CDR1 MNHEY, CDR2 SMNVEV (reference sequence). The CDR3 sequence is CASSFRSGGGLDTQYF. CDR3 nucleotides: TGTGCCAGCAGTTTCCGTAGCGGGGGGGGTTTAGATACGCAGTATTTT.

CDR3 loop: CATRDSLNTEAFF. For the CDR3, the DNA is TGTGCCACTAGGGACAGTTTGAACACTGAAGCTTTCTTT. This chain uses TRBV27 with TRBJ1-1, with 7 bases fitting TRBD1. V shed 10 bases, J shed 0 bases, and the junction held 5 bases outside the gene matches. The CDR3 spans 13 residues. Germline V gene lookup returns CDR1 MNHEY and CDR2 SMNVEV (reference sequence).

V gene TRBV18 combines with J gene TRBJ2-7; tentatively, D is TRBD2 (5 bases). CDR1 is KGHSH and CDR2 is LQKENI in the germline V gene. With 8 bases removed from V and 4 bases from J, the gap between germline ends came to 27 bases. CDR3 length: 17 amino acids. CDR3 region: CASRPEERATDLYEQYV. The CDR3 nucleotides read TGTGCCAGCCGACCGGAGGAGAGGGCAACAGACTTATACGAGCAGTACGTC.